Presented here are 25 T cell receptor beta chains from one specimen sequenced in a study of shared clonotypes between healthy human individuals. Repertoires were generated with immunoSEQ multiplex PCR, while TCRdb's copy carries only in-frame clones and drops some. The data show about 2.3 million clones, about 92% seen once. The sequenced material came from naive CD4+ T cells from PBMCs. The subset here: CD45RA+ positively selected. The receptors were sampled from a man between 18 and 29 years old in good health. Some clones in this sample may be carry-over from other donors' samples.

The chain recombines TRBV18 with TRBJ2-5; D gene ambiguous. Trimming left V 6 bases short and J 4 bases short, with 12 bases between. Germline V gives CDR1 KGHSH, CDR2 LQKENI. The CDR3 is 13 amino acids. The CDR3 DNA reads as TGTGCCAGCTCCCCCGCCCGGTTAGAGACCCAGTACTTC. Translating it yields CASSPARLETQYF.

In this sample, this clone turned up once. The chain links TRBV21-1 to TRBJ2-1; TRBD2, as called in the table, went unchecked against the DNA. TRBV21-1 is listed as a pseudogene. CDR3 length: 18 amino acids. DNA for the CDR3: TGTGCCAGCAGCCCAAGCGGGCTAGCGGGTATTAAAAGCAATGAGCAGTTCTTC. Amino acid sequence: CASSPSGLAGIKSNEQFF.

The CDR3 reads CASSQATPGWDEQYF. The CDR3 bases are TGTGCCAGCAGCCAAGCGACCCCGGGTTGGGACGAGCAGTACTTC. This chain connects TRBV14 to TRBJ2-7; no definite D call. V was clipped by 1 base and J by 5 bases, with 15 bases between them. CDR1 is SGHDN and CDR2 is FVKESK in the germline V gene. The CDR3 is 15 amino acids. The full variable domain, its missing parts supplied by reference TRBV14 and TRBJ2-7, is EAGVTQFPSHSVIEKGQTVTLRCDPISGHDNLYWYRRVMGKEIKFLLHFVKESKQDESGMPNNRFLAERTGGTYSTLKVQPAELEDSGVYFCASSQATPGWDEQYFGPGTRLTVT.

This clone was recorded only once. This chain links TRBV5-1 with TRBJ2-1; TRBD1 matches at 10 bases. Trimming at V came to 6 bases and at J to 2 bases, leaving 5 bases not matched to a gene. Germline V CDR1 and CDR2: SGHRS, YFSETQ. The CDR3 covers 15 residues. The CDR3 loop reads CASNLGTGAYNEQFF. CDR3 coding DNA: TGCGCCAGCAACCTAGGGACAGGGGCCTACAATGAGCAGTTCTTC.

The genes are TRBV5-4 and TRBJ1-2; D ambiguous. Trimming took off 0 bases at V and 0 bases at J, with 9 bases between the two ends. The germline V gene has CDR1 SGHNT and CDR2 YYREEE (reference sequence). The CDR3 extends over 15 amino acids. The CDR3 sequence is CASSLGGKANYGYTF. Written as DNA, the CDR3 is TGTGCCAGCAGCTTGGGTGGGAAAGCTAACTATGGCTACACCTTC.

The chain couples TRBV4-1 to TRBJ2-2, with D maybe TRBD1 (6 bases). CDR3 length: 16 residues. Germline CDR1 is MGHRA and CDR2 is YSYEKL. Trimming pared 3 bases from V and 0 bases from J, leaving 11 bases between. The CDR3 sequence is CASSHFGTTNTGELFF. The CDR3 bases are TGCGCCAGCAGCCACTTTGGGACAACGAACACCGGGGAGCTGTTTTTT.

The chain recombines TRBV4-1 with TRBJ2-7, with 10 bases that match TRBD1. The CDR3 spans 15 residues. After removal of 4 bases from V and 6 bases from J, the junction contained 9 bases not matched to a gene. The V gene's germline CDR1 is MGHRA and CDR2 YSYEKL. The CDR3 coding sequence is TGCGCCAGCAGCCCCGACAGGGGGCGCAGGCGCGAGCAGTACTTC. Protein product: CASSPDRGRRREQYF.

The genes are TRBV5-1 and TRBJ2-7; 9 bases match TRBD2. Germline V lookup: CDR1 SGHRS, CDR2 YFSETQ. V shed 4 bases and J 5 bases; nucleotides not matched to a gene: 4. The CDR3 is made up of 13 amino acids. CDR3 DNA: TGCGCCAGCAGCCCATTAGCGGGAGACGAGCAGTACTTC. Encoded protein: CASSPLAGDEQYF.

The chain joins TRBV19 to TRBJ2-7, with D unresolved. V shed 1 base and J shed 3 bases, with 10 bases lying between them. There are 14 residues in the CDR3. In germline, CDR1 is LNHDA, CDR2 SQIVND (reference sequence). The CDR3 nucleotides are TGTGCCAGTAGTATAGGGGCCAGATACTACGAGCAGTACTTC. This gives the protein CASSIGARYYEQYF. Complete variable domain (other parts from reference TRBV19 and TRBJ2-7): DGGITQSPKYLFRKEGQNVTLSCEQNLNHDAMYWYRQDPGQGLRLIYYSQIVNDFQKGDIAEGYSVSREKKESFPLTVTSAQKNPTAFYLCASSIGARYYEQYFGPGTRLTVT.

The CDR3 spells CASRSGLAGESYEQYF. CDR3 in DNA: TGTGCCAGCAGATCTGGACTAGCGGGAGAGTCCTACGAGCAGTACTTC. V is TRBV11-2 and J is TRBJ2-7; TRBD2 matches at 13 bases. With V trimmed by 6 bases and J by 1 base, 6 bases remained unmatched. Germline V CDR1 and CDR2: SGHAT, FQNNGV. The CDR3 contains 16 residues.

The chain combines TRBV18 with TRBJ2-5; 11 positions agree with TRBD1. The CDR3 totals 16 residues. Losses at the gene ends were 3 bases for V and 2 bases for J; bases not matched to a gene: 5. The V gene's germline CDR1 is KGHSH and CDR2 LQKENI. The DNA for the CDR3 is TGTGCCAGCTCACCTGGGACAGGGGGGCGGCAAGAGACCCAGTACTTC. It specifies CASSPGTGGRQETQYF. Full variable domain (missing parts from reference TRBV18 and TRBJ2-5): NAGVMQNPRHLVRRRGQEARLRCSPMKGHSHVYWYRQLPEEGLKFMVYLQKENIIDESGMPKERFSAEFPKEGPSILRIQQVVRGDSAAYFCASSPGTGGRQETQYFGPGTRLLVL.

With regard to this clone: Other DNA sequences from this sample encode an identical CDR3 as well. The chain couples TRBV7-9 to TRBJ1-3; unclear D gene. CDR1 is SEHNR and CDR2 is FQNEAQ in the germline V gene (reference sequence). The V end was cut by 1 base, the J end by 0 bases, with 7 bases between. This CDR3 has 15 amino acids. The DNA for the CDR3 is TGTGCCAGCAGCTTAGATCGGGTCTCTGGAAACACCATATATTTT. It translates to CASSLDRVSGNTIYF.

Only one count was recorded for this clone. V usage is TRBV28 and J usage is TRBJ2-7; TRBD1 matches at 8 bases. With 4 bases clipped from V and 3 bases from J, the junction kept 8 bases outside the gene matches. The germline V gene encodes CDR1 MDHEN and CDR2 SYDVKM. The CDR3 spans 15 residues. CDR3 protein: CASSSQGAGNYEQYF. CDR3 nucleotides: TGTGCCAGCAGTTCGCAGGGGGCGGGAAACTACGAGCAGTACTTC. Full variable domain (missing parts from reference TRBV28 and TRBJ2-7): DVKVTQSSRYLVKRTGEKVFLECVQDMDHENMFWYRQDPGLGLRLIYFSYDVKMKEKGDIPEGYSVSREKKERFSLILESASTNQTSMYLCASSSQGAGNYEQYFGPGTRLTVT.

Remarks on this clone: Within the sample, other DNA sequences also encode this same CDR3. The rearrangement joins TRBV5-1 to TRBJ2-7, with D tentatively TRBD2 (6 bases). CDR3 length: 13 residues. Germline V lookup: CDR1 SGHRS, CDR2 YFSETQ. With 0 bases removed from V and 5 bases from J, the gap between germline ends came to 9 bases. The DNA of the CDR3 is TGCGCCAGCAGCTTGGGATCGGGGGACGAGCAGTACTTC. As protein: CASSLGSGDEQYF. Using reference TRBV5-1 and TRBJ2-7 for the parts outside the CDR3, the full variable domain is KAGVTQTPRYLIKTRGQQVTLSCSPISGHRSVSWYQQTPGQGLQFLFEYFSETQRNKGNFPGRFSGRQFSNSRSEMNVSTLELGDSALYLCASSLGSGDEQYFGPGTRLTVT.

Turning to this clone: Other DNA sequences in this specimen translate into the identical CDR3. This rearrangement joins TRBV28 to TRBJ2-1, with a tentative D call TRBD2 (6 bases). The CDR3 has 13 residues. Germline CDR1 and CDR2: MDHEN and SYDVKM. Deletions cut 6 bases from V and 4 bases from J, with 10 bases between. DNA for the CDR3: TGTGCCAGCAGCTCCGGGACTTACAATGAGCAGTTCTTC. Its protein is CASSSGTYNEQFF.

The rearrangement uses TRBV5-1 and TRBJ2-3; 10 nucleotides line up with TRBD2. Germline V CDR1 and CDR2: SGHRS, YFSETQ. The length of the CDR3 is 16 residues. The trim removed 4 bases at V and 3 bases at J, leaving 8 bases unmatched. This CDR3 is CASSRIAGGGTDTQYF. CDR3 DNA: TGCGCCAGCAGCAGAATAGCGGGAGGTGGAACAGATACGCAGTATTTT.

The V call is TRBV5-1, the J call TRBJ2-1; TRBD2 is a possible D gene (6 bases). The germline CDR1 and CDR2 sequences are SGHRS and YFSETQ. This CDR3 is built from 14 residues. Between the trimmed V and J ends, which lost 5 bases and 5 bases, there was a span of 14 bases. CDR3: CASRTRPDHNEQFF. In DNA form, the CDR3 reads TGCGCCAGCAGGACTAGGCCGGACCACAATGAGCAGTTCTTC.

CDR3 in DNA: TGTGCCATCAGTGAGTCGGCGGGATTCGCCCAACCTAGCACAGATACGCAGTATTTT. It translates to CAISESAGFAQPSTDTQYF. The chain links TRBV10-3 to TRBJ2-3, with a weak D call TRBD2 (6 bases). The germline V gene encodes CDR1 ENHRY and CDR2 SYGVKD. Trimming removed 0 bases at V and 0 bases at J, with 19 bases between. The length of the CDR3 is 19 residues.

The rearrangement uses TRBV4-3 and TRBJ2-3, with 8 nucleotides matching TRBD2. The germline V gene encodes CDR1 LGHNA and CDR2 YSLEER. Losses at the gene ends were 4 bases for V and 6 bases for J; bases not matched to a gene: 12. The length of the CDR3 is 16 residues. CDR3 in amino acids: CASSPSRPGGMDTQYF. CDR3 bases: TGCGCCAGCAGCCCCTCGCGACCGGGGGGGATGGATACGCAGTATTTT.

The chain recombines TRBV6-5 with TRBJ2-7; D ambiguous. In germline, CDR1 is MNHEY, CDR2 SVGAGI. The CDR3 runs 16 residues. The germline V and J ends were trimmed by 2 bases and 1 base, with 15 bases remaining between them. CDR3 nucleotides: TGTGCCAGCAGTTACCAAAGTCAGAGTTTTTCCTACGAGCAGTACTTC. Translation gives CASSYQSQSFSYEQYF.

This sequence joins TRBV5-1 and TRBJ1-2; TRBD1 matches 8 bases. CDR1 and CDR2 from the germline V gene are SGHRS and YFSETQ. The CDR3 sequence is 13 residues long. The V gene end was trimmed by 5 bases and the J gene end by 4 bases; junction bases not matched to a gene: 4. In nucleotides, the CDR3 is TGCGCCAGCAGATCGGGACAGGCCTATGGCTACACCTTC. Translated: CASRSGQAYGYTF.

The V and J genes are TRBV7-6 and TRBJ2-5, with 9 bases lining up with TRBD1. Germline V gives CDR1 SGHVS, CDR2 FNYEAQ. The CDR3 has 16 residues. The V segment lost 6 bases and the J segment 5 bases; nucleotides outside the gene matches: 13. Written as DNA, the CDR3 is TGTGCCAGCAGTAGAACTCCGGGACAGGGCGCGGAGACCCAGTACTTC. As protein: CASSRTPGQGAETQYF. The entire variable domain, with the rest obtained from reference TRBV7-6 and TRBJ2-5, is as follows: GAGVSQSPRYKVTKRGQDVALRCDPISGHVSLYWYRQALGQGPEFLTYFNYEAQQDKSGLPNDRFSAERPEGSISTLTIQRTEQRDSAMYRCASSRTPGQGAETQYFGPGTRLLVL.

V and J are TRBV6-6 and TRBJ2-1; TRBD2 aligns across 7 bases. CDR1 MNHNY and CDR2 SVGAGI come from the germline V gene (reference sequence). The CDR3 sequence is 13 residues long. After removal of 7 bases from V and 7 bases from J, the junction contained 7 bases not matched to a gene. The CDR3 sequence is CASIRAGLNEQFF. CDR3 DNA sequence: TGTGCCAGCATTCGAGCGGGATTGAATGAGCAGTTCTTC.

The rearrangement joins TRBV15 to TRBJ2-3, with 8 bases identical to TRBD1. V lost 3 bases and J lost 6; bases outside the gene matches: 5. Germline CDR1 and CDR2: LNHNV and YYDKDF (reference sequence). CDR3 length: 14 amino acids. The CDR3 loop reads CATSSAGGRDTQYF. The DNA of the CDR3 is TGTGCCACCAGCAGCGCAGGGGGCCGGGATACGCAGTATTTT.

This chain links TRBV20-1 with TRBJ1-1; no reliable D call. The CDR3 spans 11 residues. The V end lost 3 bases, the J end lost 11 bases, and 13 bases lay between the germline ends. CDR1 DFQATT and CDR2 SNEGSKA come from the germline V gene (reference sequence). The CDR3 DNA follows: TGCAGTGCTAGTGAGATCCCTGGGGCTTTCTTT. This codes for CSASEIPGAFF.